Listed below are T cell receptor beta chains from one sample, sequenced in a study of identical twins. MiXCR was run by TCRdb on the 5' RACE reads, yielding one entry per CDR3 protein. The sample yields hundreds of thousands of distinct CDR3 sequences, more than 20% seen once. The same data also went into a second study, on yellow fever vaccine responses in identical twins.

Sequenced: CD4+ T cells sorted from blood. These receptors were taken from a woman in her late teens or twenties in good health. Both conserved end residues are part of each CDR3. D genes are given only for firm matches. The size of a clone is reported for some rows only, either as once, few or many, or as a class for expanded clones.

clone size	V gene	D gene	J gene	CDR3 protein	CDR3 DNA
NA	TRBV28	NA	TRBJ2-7	CASTTVPYEQYF	TGTGCCAGCACCACAGTACCCTACGAGCAGTACTTC
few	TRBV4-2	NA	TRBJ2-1	CASSQDPGDNEQFF	TGTGCCAGCAGCCAAGATCCGGGGGACAATGAGCAGTTCTTC
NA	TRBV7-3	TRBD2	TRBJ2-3	CASSLVRESTDTQYF	TGTGCCAGCAGCTTAGTGCGGGAGAGCACAGATACGCAGTATTTT
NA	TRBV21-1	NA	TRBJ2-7	CASRVGQGASYEQYF	NA
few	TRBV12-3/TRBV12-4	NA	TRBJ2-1	CASSLVAGNEQFF	TGTGCCAGCAGTTTAGTTGCGGGCAATGAGCAGTTCTTC
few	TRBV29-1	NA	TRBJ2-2	CSVGGDSYTGELFF	TGCAGCGTTGGTGGGGATTCATACACCGGGGAGCTGTTTTTT
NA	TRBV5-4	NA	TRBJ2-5	CASSSGGREQETQYF	TGTGCCAGCAGCTCAGGGGGGAGAGAGCAAGAGACCCAGTACTTC
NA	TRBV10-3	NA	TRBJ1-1	CAMVNTEAFF	TGTGCCATGGTAAACACTGAAGCTTTCTTT
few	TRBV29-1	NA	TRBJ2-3	CSVDRGLGNTQYF	TGCAGCGTTGACAGGGGTCTGGGCAATACGCAGTATTTT
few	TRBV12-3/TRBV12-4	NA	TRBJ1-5	CASSFRADQPQHF	TGTGCCAGCAGTTTTCGGGCGGATCAGCCCCAGCATTTT
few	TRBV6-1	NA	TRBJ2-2	CASIALNRGGINTGELFF	TGTGCCAGCATCGCACTTAACAGGGGGGGGATTAACACCGGGGAGCTGTTTTTT
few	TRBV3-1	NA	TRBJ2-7	CASSQGFSSYEQYF	TGTGCCAGCAGCCAAGGTTTCAGCTCCTACGAGCAGTACTTC
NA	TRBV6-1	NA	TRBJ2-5	CASRLQVVETQYF	TGTGCCAGCAGGCTTCAGGTCGTAGAGACCCAGTACTTC
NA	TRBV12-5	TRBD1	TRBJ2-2	CASGDRSTGELFF	TGTGCTAGTGGGGACAGGAGCACCGGGGAGCTGTTTTTT
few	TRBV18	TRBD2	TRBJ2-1	CASSRAGKYNEQFF	TGTGCCAGCTCCCGAGCGGGAAAATACAATGAGCAGTTCTTC
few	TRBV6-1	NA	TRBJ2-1	CASTPEDTLPYNEQFF	TGTGCCAGCACCCCAGAAGACACCTTACCCTACAATGAGCAGTTCTTC
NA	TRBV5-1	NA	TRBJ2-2	CASSLARASRELFF	TGCGCCAGCAGCTTGGCCAGGGCCTCCAGGGAGCTGTTTTTT
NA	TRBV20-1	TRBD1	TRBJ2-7	CSAERGQYEQYF	TGCAGTGCTGAGAGGGGGCAATACGAGCAGTACTTC
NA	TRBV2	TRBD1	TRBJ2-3	CASRDRVSTDTQYF	TGTGCCAGCCGGGACAGAGTAAGCACAGATACGCAGTATTTT
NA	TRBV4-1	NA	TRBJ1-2	CASSQDKYNNYGYTF	TGCGCCAGCAGCCAAGATAAGTACAATAACTATGGCTACACCTTC